This is a list of T cell receptor beta chains from one sample in a study of metastatic and nonmetastatic thyroid tumors. TCRdb re-clonotyped the PCR reads via MiXCR. Among about 33,000 clones listed, 15% to 20% were seen once. The sample comprised blood. These receptors were obtained from a male donor with papillary thyroid cancer or a benign thyroid nodule (not recorded which). Some clones in this sample may be carry-over from other donors' samples. The CDR3 runs from the conserved cysteine through the conserved F or W. D genes are given only for firm matches. Size values are once, few and many counts, or a class for expanded clones, and some rows have none.

V gene	clone size	D gene	J gene	CDR3 protein	CDR3 DNA
TRBV4-1	NA	TRBD1	TRBJ2-7	CASSPLRTGGYEQYF	TGCGCCAGCAGCCCGCTGAGGACAGGGGGGTACGAGCAGTACTTC
TRBV3-1	many	NA	TRBJ2-1	CASSQDLGSYNEQFF	TGTGCCAGCAGCCAAGATCTTGGGTCCTACAATGAGCAGTTCTTC
TRBV3-1	NA	TRBD1	TRBJ2-5	CASSHRQGRETQYF	TGTGCCAGCAGCCACCGACAGGGTCGTGAGACCCAGTACTTC
TRBV24-1	NA	TRBD1	TRBJ2-2	CATSDSQGAGELFF	TGTGCCACCAGTGATTCACAGGGGGCCGGGGAGCTGTTTTTT
TRBV27	many	NA	TRBJ2-1	CASSLYRAGPYNEQFF	TGTGCCAGCAGTTTATACAGGGCGGGACCGTACAATGAGCAGTTCTTC
TRBV5-4	many	NA	TRBJ2-3	CASSLADTQYF	TGTGCCAGCAGCCTCGCAGATACGCAGTATTTT
TRBV6-1	medium-sized	TRBD1	TRBJ1-2	CASRGDRFAYGYTF	TGTGCCAGCCGGGGGGACAGATTCGCTTATGGCTACACCTTC
TRBV28	few	NA	TRBJ1-4	CASSPWGRTNEKLFF	TGTGCCAGCAGTCCTTGGGGGAGAACTAATGAAAAACTGTTTTTT
TRBV15	many	NA	TRBJ2-3	CATSGRGGDTDTQYF	TGTGCCACCAGCGGAAGGGGGGGCGACACAGATACGCAGTATTTT
TRBV4-1	NA	TRBD1	TRBJ1-6	CATGTGVSYNSPLHF	TGCGCCACTGGAACAGGGGTTTCATATAATTCACCCCTCCACTTT
TRBV6-2/TRBV6-3	few	NA	TRBJ2-7	CASSYAGALPSYEHYF	TGTGCCAGCAGTTACGCTGGGGCGTTACCCTCCTACGAGCATTACTTC
TRBV6-1	NA	TRBD1	TRBJ1-5	CASSPRDRGRQPQHF	TGTGCCAGCAGCCCTCGGGACAGGGGGCGGCAGCCCCAGCATTTT
TRBV27	many	NA	TRBJ1-5	CASSFPNQPQHF	TGTGCCAGCAGTTTTCCCAATCAGCCCCAGCATTTT
TRBV20-1	many	TRBD2	TRBJ2-3	CSAGIGTSGGADTQYF	TGCAGTGCGGGGATCGGGACTAGCGGGGGCGCAGATACGCAGTATTTT
TRBV7-2	many	TRBD2	TRBJ2-5	CASSLSGGALETQYF	TGTGCCAGCAGCCTTAGCGGGGGGGCCTTAGAGACCCAGTACTTC
TRBV7-9	NA	NA	TRBJ2-5	CASSLAVAKETQYF	TGTGCCAGCTCCCTAGCCGTTGCTAAAGAGACCCAGTACTTC
TRBV2	NA	NA	TRBJ2-3	CASSGGALGGTQYF	TGTGCCAGCAGTGGTGGAGCGCTTGGTGGTACGCAGTATTTT
TRBV6-1	NA	TRBD1	TRBJ1-2	CASILLVTGDYGYTF	TGTGCCAGCATCCTCCTCGTGACAGGGGACTATGGCTACACCTTC
TRBV30	many	NA	TRBJ2-3	CAWSRGDTQYF	TGTGCCTGGAGTAGGGGAGATACGCAGTATTTT
TRBV15	many	TRBD2	TRBJ2-3	CATSRDSPLAVTDTQYF	TGTGCCACCAGCAGAGACTCTCCCCTAGCGGTCACAGATACGCAGTATTTT
TRBV6-1	medium-sized	TRBD2	TRBJ2-1	CASTLGLAGVNEQFF	TGTGCCAGCACCCTCGGACTAGCGGGAGTAAATGAGCAGTTCTTC
TRBV20-1	many	NA	TRBJ2-4	CSASPWGRGNIQYF	TGCAGTGCTTCACCTTGGGGCCGGGGAAACATTCAGTACTTC
TRBV11-1	many	NA	TRBJ1-1	CASSLDGRGTEAFF	TGTGCCAGCAGCCTAGATGGGAGGGGCACTGAAGCTTTCTTT
TRBV30	many	NA	TRBJ1-5	CAWSPIRDSNQPQHF	TGTGCCTGGAGTCCTATCAGAGATAGCAATCAGCCCCAGCATTTT
TRBV20-1	NA	TRBD2	TRBJ2-1	CSATQLAGGPDEQFF	TGCAGTGCTACCCAACTAGCGGGGGGGCCTGATGAGCAGTTCTTC
TRBV28	few	NA	TRBJ2-7	CASSSRGYDEQYF	TGTGCCAGCAGTTCCAGGGGTTATGACGAGCAGTACTTC
TRBV2	many	TRBD1	TRBJ1-1	CASSVTGGAFF	TGTGCCAGCAGTGTCACAGGGGGAGCTTTCTTT
TRBV28	few	NA	TRBJ1-2	CASSSDARNYGCTF	TGTGCCAGCAGTTCGGACGCACGGAACTATGGCTGCACCTTC
TRBV12-3/TRBV12-4	few	NA	TRBJ2-7	CASSPTGCLRGKQYF	TGTGCCAGCAGCCCGACAGGTTGTCTTAGGGGGAAGCAGTACTTC
TRBV2	few	NA	TRBJ2-7	CASSLEPGGEQYF	TGTGCCAGCAGCTTAGAACCGGGTGGTGAGCAGTACTTC
TRBV20-1	NA	TRBD2	TRBJ2-7	CSAGAAREDYEQYF	TGCAGTGCTGGTGCTGCGCGGGAGGACTACGAGCAGTACTTC
TRBV19	many	TRBD2	TRBJ2-2	CATRTSGIGTGELFF	TGTGCCACCCGGACTAGCGGGATAGGGACCGGGGAGCTGTTTTTT
TRBV6-1	many	NA	TRBJ2-1	CASIDRVNNEQFF	TGTGCCAGCATAGACAGAGTTAACAATGAGCAGTTCTTC
TRBV6-1	medium-sized	NA	TRBJ2-7	CASSEYPNYEQYF	TGTGCCAGCAGTGAATACCCTAACTACGAGCAGTACTTC
TRBV28	many	TRBD2	TRBJ2-7	CASSASGGRNEQYF	TGTGCCAGCAGTGCCTCGGGGGGGCGAAACGAGCAGTACTTC
TRBV19	many	NA	TRBJ2-1	CASNSGTSYNEQFF	TGTGCCAGTAACTCCGGTACCTCCTACAATGAGCAGTTCTTC
TRBV4-2	many	TRBD1	TRBJ2-1	CASSQEDSGTGKFF	TGTGCCAGCAGCCAAGAGGATTCGGGGACAGGGAAGTTCTTC
TRBV19	many	NA	TRBJ1-1	CASSILSEAFF	TGTGCCAGTAGTATATTGTCTGAAGCTTTCTTT
TRBV19	few	NA	TRBJ1-6	CASSITPVANSPLHF	TGTGCCAGTAGTATTACGCCGGTTGCTAATTCACCCCTCCACTTT
TRBV5-1	many	NA	TRBJ1-2	CASSLAFGDRVYGYTF	TGCGCCAGCAGCTTGGCCTTTGGGGACCGAGTCTATGGCTACACCTTC
TRBV7-9	NA	NA	TRBJ1-1	CASRSDGANTEAFF	TGTGCCAGCAGGTCCGATGGAGCGAACACTGAAGCTTTCTTT
TRBV7-2	NA	NA	TRBJ2-7	CASSLGDIPREQYF	TGTGCCAGCAGCTTAGGTGACATTCCGCGCGAGCAGTACTTC
TRBV7-2	NA	NA	TRBJ1-5	CASSLGLRSNQRQHF	TGTGCCAGCAGCTTGGGGTTGAGGAGCAATCAGCGCCAGCATTTT
TRBV5-1	NA	TRBD1	TRBJ2-6	CANSLGDSSGANVLTF	TGCGCCAACAGCTTGGGGGACAGCTCTGGGGCCAACGTCCTGACTTTC
TRBV28	few	NA	TRBJ2-1	CASSLEAAALGGQFF	TGTGCCAGCAGTTTGGAGGCGGCGGCCCTTGGGGGACAGTTCTTC
TRBV12-3/TRBV12-4	many	NA	TRBJ2-2	CASSPQVVTNTGELFF	TGTGCCAGCAGCCCTCAGGTGGTAACGAACACCGGGGAGCTGTTTTTT
TRBV20-1	many	TRBD2	TRBJ2-5	CSARGTSGGSGETQYF	TGCAGTGCTAGAGGGACTAGCGGGGGGTCGGGAGAGACCCAGTACTTC